This T cell receptor (beta chain) was identified in a study of CD8 T cells in ankylosing spondylitis. In this sample, this clonotype turned up many times. The antigen is undetermined. Using quantitative 5'-RACE with molecular barcodes, the authors made TCR beta libraries. TCRdb ran MiXCR on the 5' RACE reads and lists one entry per CDR3 protein. This sample has fewer than 550,000 distinct CDR3 sequences, with 5.3% found just once. General observations from the study: Within peripheral blood, clones linked to disease were CD8+ and relatively rare. The study looked at matched synovial fluid samples from ankylosing spondylitis patients. Disease-linked clones were reported to be significantly enriched there. Several highly homologous variants made up a TCR beta motif, and this motif appeared characteristic of ankylosing spondylitis blood.

There are 16 residues in the CDR3. The V gene's germline CDR1 is LGHNA and CDR2 YNFKEQ. Trimming stripped 0 bases from V and 3 bases from J, with 12 bases between. The TCR originated in a male donor with ankylosing spondylitis. V usage is TRBV4-2 and J usage is TRBJ2-1, with a weak D call TRBD2 (7 bases). The specimen sequenced was blood, either unsorted or a sorted T cell fraction (not recorded which). CDR3 in DNA: TGTGCCAGCAGCCAAGATACGGGGGGCGACTACAATGAGCAGTTCTTC. Its translation is CASSQDTGGDYNEQFF.